This T cell receptor (beta chain) stems from a study of blood T cell repertoires in COVID-19. Measured with immunoSEQ multiplex PCR; TCRdb has only the in-frame clones, and not every one. This sample has roughly 260,000 clones, with about nine tenths found just once. Germline CDR1 LNHDA, CDR2 SQIVND (reference sequence). V lost 0 bases and J 8 bases, leaving 10 bases between the germline ends. This CDR3 region has 13 residues. In assigning cohorts, the study relied on participant-reported clinical history. The sequence came from a woman in her twenties or thirties with acute COVID-19. The chain has TRBV19 and TRBJ1-2, with a possible D match to TRBD1 (5 bases). The specimen was PBMCs or T cells enriched from blood (not recorded which). CDR3 amino acids: CASSIDRVSGYTF. The CDR3 DNA sequence: TGTGCCAGTAGTATAGACAGGGTATCCGGCTACACCTTC.